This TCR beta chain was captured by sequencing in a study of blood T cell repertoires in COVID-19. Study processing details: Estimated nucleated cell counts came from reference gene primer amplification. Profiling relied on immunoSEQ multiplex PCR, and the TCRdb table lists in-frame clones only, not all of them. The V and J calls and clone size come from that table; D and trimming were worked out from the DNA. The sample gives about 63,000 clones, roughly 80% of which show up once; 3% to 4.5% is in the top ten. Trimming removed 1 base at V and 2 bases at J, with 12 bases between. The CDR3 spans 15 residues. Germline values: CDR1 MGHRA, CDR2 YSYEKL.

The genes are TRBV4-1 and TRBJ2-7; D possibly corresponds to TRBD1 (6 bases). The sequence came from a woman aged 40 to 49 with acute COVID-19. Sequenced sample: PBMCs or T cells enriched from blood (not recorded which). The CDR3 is CASSQGQAGTYEQYF. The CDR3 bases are TGCGCCAGCAGCCAAGGACAGGCCGGAACCTACGAGCAGTACTTC.